These 3 T cell receptor beta chains were all obtained from the same sample, sequenced in a study of T cells after yellow fever vaccination. From the 5' RACE reads, TCRdb called clonotypes with MiXCR, one entry per CDR3 protein. The data hold just under 600,000 distinct CDR3 sequences, with about 13% observed a single time. Sequencing was performed on PBMCs, taken on the day of the yellow fever booster vaccination. Receptor source: a man aged 30 to 45 who received the YFV17D yellow fever vaccine.

This chain links TRBV25-1 with TRBJ2-2, with 13 bases that match TRBD2. With V trimmed by 7 bases and J by 4 bases, 6 bases remained unmatched. Per the germline V gene, CDR1 is MGHDK and CDR2 is SYGVNS. This CDR3 has 16 residues. The CDR3 DNA reads as TGTGCCAGCATCGGGACTAGCGGGACCACCACCGGGGAGCTGTTTTTT. Its translation is CASIGTSGTTTGELFF.

This rearrangement joins TRBV7-2 to TRBJ2-1; perhaps TRBD1 as D (6 bases). V lost 5 bases, J lost 9 bases, and 11 bases lay in between. Germline CDR1 is SGHTA and CDR2 is FQGNSA. This CDR3 region has 12 residues. The DNA for the CDR3 is TGTGCCAGCAGCACGCTAGGGGGTGAGCAGTTCTTC. Its translation: CASSTLGGEQFF.

This clonotype was seen more than once but under ten times. The V gene is TRBV7-9, the J gene TRBJ2-1; a weak D match, TRBD2 (5 bases). V dropped 8 bases and J dropped 0 bases, with 11 bases sitting between them. Germline assignment: CDR1 SEHNR and CDR2 FQNEAQ (reference sequence). The CDR3 sequence is 14 residues long. DNA for the CDR3: TGTGCCAGCGAACAGCGGAGCTCCTACAATGAGCAGTTCTTC. It encodes CASEQRSSYNEQFF. The variable domain in full, completed from reference TRBV7-9 and TRBJ2-1, reads DTGVSQNPRHKITKRGQNVTFRCDPISEHNRLYWYRQTLGQGPEFLTYFQNEAQLEKSRLLSDRFSAERPKGSFSTLEIQRTEQGDSAMYLCASEQRSSYNEQFFGPGTRLTVL.